These 29 T cell receptor beta chains were all obtained from the same sample, sequenced in a study of human T cells and chemical hapten exposure. Time point of the sample: patch test 2, 6 weeks after DPC sensitization. This sample's treatment: therapeutic diphenylcyclopropenone sensitization with weekly scalp DPC. One entry per CDR3 protein, called by TCRdb with MiXCR from the RACE reads. The sample carries around 360,000 distinct CDR3 sequences, more than 5% recorded once. The sample was whole blood, taken in connection with sensitization to the hapten diphenylcyclopropenone (DPC). All receptors come from a woman aged 18-29 years with alopecia areata. Some clones in this sample may be carry-over from other donors' samples.

This chain connects TRBV2 to TRBJ1-4, with a weak D call TRBD1 (6 bases). The CDR3 is 15 residues long. Trimming pared 6 bases from V and 5 bases from J, leaving 16 bases between. The germline V gene encodes CDR1 SNHLY and CDR2 FYNNEI. The CDR3 sequence is CASSERQVMNEKLFF. The CDR3, as DNA: TGTGCCAGCAGCGAAAGACAGGTGATGAATGAAAAACTGTTTTTT.

This clonotype was seen a handful of times. The chain joins TRBV7-2 to TRBJ2-3, with D perhaps TRBD2 (6 bases). This CDR3 has 16 residues. V dropped 4 bases and J dropped 3 bases, with 17 bases sitting between them. Germline CDR1 reads SGHTA; CDR2 reads FQGNSA. The CDR3 region is CASSSRPAGSTDTQYF. The CDR3, as DNA: TGTGCCAGCAGCTCTAGACCCGCGGGGAGTACAGATACGCAGTATTTT.

This clonotype has just a few counts. The CDR3 bases are TGCAGTGCTAGAATCGGGGCGCCGAATTCACCCCTCCACTTT. It translates to CSARIGAPNSPLHF. The V gene is TRBV20-1, the J gene TRBJ1-6; possibly TRBD1 for D (5 bases). This CDR3 is built from 14 residues. Trimming left V 2 bases short and J 7 bases short, with 12 bases between. Germline V gives CDR1 DFQATT, CDR2 SNEGSKA (reference sequence).

This clonotype was recorded many times. The chain joins TRBV6-2 or TRBV6-3 to TRBJ1-2, with D hard to call. CDR1 MNHEY and CDR2 SVGEGT come from the germline V gene. This CDR3 region has 13 residues. Trimming took 0 bases from V and 2 from J, leaving 4 bases between them. The CDR3, as DNA: TGTGCCAGCAGTTACTCCAGGAACTATGGCTACACCTTC. Translating it yields CASSYSRNYGYTF.

A few counts support this clonotype. This chain connects TRBV6-2 or TRBV6-3 to TRBJ2-1; TRBD1 agrees at 8 bases. V dropped 4 bases and J dropped 10; count of bases not matched to a gene: 6. The germline gives CDR1 MNHEY, CDR2 SVGEGT. This CDR3 has 13 residues. The CDR3 DNA follows: TGTGCCAGCAGTTTCCGGACAGGGAAGGAGCAGTTCTTC. Translation gives CASSFRTGKEQFF.

This sequence joins TRBV29-1 and TRBJ2-3, with 8 bases lining up with TRBD2. The CDR3 runs to 13 residues. V dropped 6 bases and J dropped 4; count of bases not matched to a gene: 6. Germline assignment: CDR1 SQVTM and CDR2 ANQGSEA. The CDR3: CSVRGDQADTQYF. The CDR3 DNA reads TGCAGCGTGCGGGGGGACCAGGCAGATACGCAGTATTTT.

The chain combines TRBV3-1 with TRBJ2-3; TRBD2 might be the D (7 bases). The CDR3 extends over 16 amino acids. V was trimmed by 2 bases and J by 2 bases, leaving 14 bases between them. Germline lookup yields CDR1 LGHDT and CDR2 YNNKEL (reference sequence). The CDR3 protein is CASSQSPGGATDTQYF. In DNA, the CDR3 is TGTGCCAGCAGCCAATCTCCGGGGGGCGCCACAGATACGCAGTATTTT.

The chain is built from TRBV27 and TRBJ1-2; no firm D call. Germline CDR1 and CDR2: MNHEY and SMNVEV (reference sequence). The length of the CDR3 is 13 residues. V was trimmed by 5 bases and J by 6 bases, leaving 13 bases between them. CDR3 bases: TGTGCCAGCAGTCGGAGCGGGAAAGATGGCTACACCTTC. Amino acid sequence: CASSRSGKDGYTF.

This clonotype was recorded a few times. The chain has TRBV29-1 and TRBJ2-2; 8 nucleotides agree with TRBD1. Germline values: CDR1 SQVTM, CDR2 ANQGSEA. The length of the CDR3 is 16 residues. With V trimmed by 5 bases and J by 4 bases, 12 bases remained unmatched. CDR3 sequence: CSVKPRKTGVTGELFF. For the CDR3, the DNA is TGCAGCGTTAAACCCCGGAAGACAGGGGTCACCGGGGAGCTGTTTTTT.

The J gene is TRBJ1-4, the V gene TRBV9; D remains ambiguous. V lost 2 bases to trimming and J lost 8 bases, with 13 bases between them. The germline V gene encodes CDR1 SGDLS and CDR2 YYNGEE. The CDR3 is 14 amino acids. The CDR3 nucleotides read TGTGCCAGCAGCGTCGGGCCCAGGTCGGAAAAACTGTTTTTT. Translation gives CASSVGPRSEKLFF.

The sample holds many counts of this clonotype. The chain employs TRBV20-1 and TRBJ1-6, with 10 bases identical to TRBD1. V shed 7 bases and J 3 bases; nucleotides not matched to a gene: 6. The CDR3 length is 15 residues. Germline lookup yields CDR1 DFQATT and CDR2 SNEGSKA (reference sequence). The CDR3 DNA sequence: TGCAGTGTCCCGACAGGGGGCTACTATAATTCACCCCTCCACTTT. Translating gives CSVPTGGYYNSPLHF.

This clonotype was recorded a few times. The V and J genes are TRBV5-1 and TRBJ2-3; perhaps TRBD2 as D (5 bases). V was pared by 2 bases and J by 11 bases, with 21 bases between. CDR1 is SGHRS, CDR2 YFSETQ, per germline. The length of the CDR3 is 15 residues. The CDR3, as DNA: TGCGCCAGCAGCTTTATTCGGGAAACCTCTGGAGAGCAGTATTTT. Its translation is CASSFIRETSGEQYF. Drawing the rest from reference TRBV5-1 and TRBJ2-3, the complete variable domain is KAGVTQTPRYLIKTRGQQVTLSCSPISGHRSVSWYQQTPGQGLQFLFEYFSETQRNKGNFPGRFSGRQFSNSRSEMNVSTLELGDSALYLCASSFIRETSGEQYFGPGTRLTVL.

The table lists this clonotype with many counts. The gene calls are TRBV29-1 and TRBJ2-1; TRBD2 might be the D (6 bases). Trimming stripped 2 bases from V and 5 bases from J, with 10 bases between. The V gene's germline CDR1 is SQVTM and CDR2 ANQGSEA. The CDR3 has 13 residues. The DNA of the CDR3 is TGCAGCGTTGAAATGTGGACTAACAATGAGCAGTTCTTC. Its translation: CSVEMWTNNEQFF.

A few counts support this clonotype. This chain links TRBV7-3 with TRBJ2-3, with TRBD2 matching over 12 bases. V lost 5 bases and J lost 3; bases outside the gene matches: 3. The CDR3 covers 15 residues. CDR1 SGHTA and CDR2 FQGTGA come from the germline V gene. The CDR3 DNA follows: TGTGCCAGCAGCCGGACTAGCGGGACTACAGATACGCAGTATTTT. Protein: CASSRTSGTTDTQYF.

This chain connects TRBV11-2 to TRBJ2-3, with 12 bases aligning to TRBD2. This CDR3 has 15 residues. CDR1 SGHAT and CDR2 FQNNGV come from the germline V gene. The V and J ends lost 1 base and 5 bases, in that order; junction bases with no gene match: 1. The CDR3 DNA is TGTGCCAGCAGCTTAGTGGGACTAGCGGGAGATACGCAGTATTTT. Its protein product is CASSLVGLAGDTQYF.

In its sample, this clonotype was seen a few times. The genes are TRBV6-2 or TRBV6-3 and TRBJ2-5, with D perhaps given as TRBD1 or TRBD2 (6 bases each). The germline V gene has CDR1 MNHEY and CDR2 SVGEGT. The V gene lost 7 bases and the J gene lost 2 bases, with 14 bases spanning the gap. CDR3 length equals 14 residues. The CDR3 nucleotides are TGTGCCAGCACTTCCGGGGGCGAGCAAGAGACCCAGTACTTC. This sequence encodes CASTSGGEQETQYF.

CDR3 nucleotides: TGTGCCATGCAGGGGGCTGAAAACATTCAGTACTTC. It translates to CAMQGAENIQYF. The J gene is TRBJ2-4, the V gene TRBV6-4; TRBD1 agrees at 8 bases. Germline V gives CDR1 MRHNA, CDR2 SNTAGT. This CDR3 is built from 12 residues. J was trimmed by 5 bases and V by 10 bases; bases with no gene match: 4.

The chain combines TRBV6-1 with TRBJ1-2; no reliable D call. The CDR3 runs 13 residues. Per germline, CDR1 MNHNS and CDR2 SASEGT. CDR3 nucleotide sequence: TGTGCTACCCCAACGGGGTGGGAAGGGGGCTACACCTTC. This codes for CATPTGWEGGYTF.

This clonotype turned up a few times. The chain links TRBV4-3 to TRBJ2-1; D is perhaps TRBD2 (5 bases). Germline assignment: CDR1 LGHNA and CDR2 YSLEER. The CDR3 has 18 amino acids. The germline V and J ends were trimmed by 0 bases and 0 bases, with 15 bases remaining between them. CDR3 in amino acids: CASSQEVWSGISYNEQFF. The CDR3 DNA sequence: TGCGCCAGCAGCCAAGAGGTGTGGTCGGGGATCTCCTACAATGAGCAGTTCTTC.

This clonotype was counted many times. The chain recombines TRBV21-1 with TRBJ2-3. TRBV21-1 is a known pseudogene. The CDR3 covers 11 residues. CDR3 amino acids: CASKQTDTQYF. The CDR3 nucleotides are TGTGCCAGCAAACAGACAGATACGCAGTATTTT.

The genes are TRBV12-3 or TRBV12-4 and TRBJ2-3, with D unclear. V lost 7 bases and J 4 bases, leaving 12 bases between the germline ends. CDR3 length: 13 amino acids. CDR3 region: CASTTPEPDTQYF. Here the CDR3 DNA reads TGTGCCAGCACCACGCCGGAACCAGATACGCAGTATTTT.

V usage is TRBV3-1 and J usage is TRBJ1-1; weak D call: TRBD1 (6 bases). The CDR3 runs to 13 residues. Germline V gives CDR1 LGHDT, CDR2 YNNKEL (reference sequence). Trimming stripped 10 bases from V and 4 bases from J, with 16 bases between. CDR3 protein: CATALEGGTEAFF. The CDR3 nucleotides are TGTGCCACCGCATTGGAAGGGGGCACTGAAGCTTTCTTT.

This clonotype was found a few times. The V gene is TRBV20-1, the J gene TRBJ1-2; TRBD1 matches at 7 bases. Per the germline V gene, CDR1 is DFQATT and CDR2 is SNEGSKA (reference sequence). The V and J ends lost 5 bases and 2 bases, in that order; junction bases with no gene match: 17. The CDR3 is 17 residues long. The CDR3 region has the DNA TGCAGTGCTTCCCCATATCTTCCAGGGGGAGAGAACTATGGCTACACCTTC. Protein: CSASPYLPGGENYGYTF.

There are many counts of this clonotype. The rearrangement links TRBV6-6 to TRBJ1-2; D remains unclear. The CDR3 covers 13 residues. Trimming cost V 8 bases and J 2 bases, with 12 bases left between them. The germline V gene encodes CDR1 MNHNY and CDR2 SVGAGI (reference sequence). The CDR3 protein is CASSQERNYGYTF. CDR3 bases: TGTGCCAGCTCGCAGGAACGAAACTATGGCTACACCTTC.

In this sample, this clonotype turned up a few times. The genes are TRBV20-1 and TRBJ1-4; D is unclear. The CDR3 is made up of 14 amino acids. Trimming stripped 0 bases from V and 3 bases from J, with 8 bases between. In germline, CDR1 is DFQATT, CDR2 SNEGSKA (reference sequence). The CDR3 DNA reads TGCAGTGCTAGAGATCCCAGGTCTAATGAAAAACTGTTTTTT. As protein: CSARDPRSNEKLFF.

This chain links TRBV6-2 or TRBV6-3 with TRBJ2-7; TRBD1 matches at 7 bases. This CDR3 is built from 16 residues. V lost 6 bases and J lost 2; bases outside the gene matches: 13. Germline V CDR1 and CDR2: MNHEY, SVGEGT. This chain's CDR3 is CASSPMGQPLPYEQYF. The CDR3 coding sequence is TGTGCCAGCAGCCCCATGGGACAGCCACTACCCTACGAGCAGTACTTC.

This clonotype was recorded a few times. The rearrangement links TRBV4-3 to TRBJ1-6; D may be TRBD1 (6 bases). The CDR3 is 15 residues long. The V gene lost 1 base and the J gene lost 6 bases, with 10 bases spanning the gap. Germline values: CDR1 LGHNA, CDR2 YSLEER. The DNA of the CDR3 is TGCGCCAGCAGCCAAGGACAGGCTGCTAATTCACCCCTCCACTTT. It encodes CASSQGQAANSPLHF.

This sequence joins TRBV2 and TRBJ2-1, with D perhaps matching TRBD2 (6 bases). Germline-derived CDR1 and CDR2 are SNHLY and FYNNEI. The CDR3 covers 13 residues. V was clipped by 6 bases and J by 3 bases, with 9 bases between them. CDR3 in DNA: TGTGCCAGCAGGAGGACTATCTACAATGAGCAGTTCTTC. As protein: CASRRTIYNEQFF.

The V and J genes are TRBV6-6 and TRBJ2-1; D may be TRBD1 (6 bases). Trimming shortened V by 2 bases and J by 6 bases, and 11 bases separated the two germline ends. Germline CDR1 reads MNHNY; CDR2 reads SVGAGI (reference sequence). This CDR3 is built from 14 residues. The CDR3 here is CASSYRGQFNEQFF. The CDR3 nucleotides are TGTGCCAGCAGTTACCGTGGACAGTTCAATGAGCAGTTCTTC.